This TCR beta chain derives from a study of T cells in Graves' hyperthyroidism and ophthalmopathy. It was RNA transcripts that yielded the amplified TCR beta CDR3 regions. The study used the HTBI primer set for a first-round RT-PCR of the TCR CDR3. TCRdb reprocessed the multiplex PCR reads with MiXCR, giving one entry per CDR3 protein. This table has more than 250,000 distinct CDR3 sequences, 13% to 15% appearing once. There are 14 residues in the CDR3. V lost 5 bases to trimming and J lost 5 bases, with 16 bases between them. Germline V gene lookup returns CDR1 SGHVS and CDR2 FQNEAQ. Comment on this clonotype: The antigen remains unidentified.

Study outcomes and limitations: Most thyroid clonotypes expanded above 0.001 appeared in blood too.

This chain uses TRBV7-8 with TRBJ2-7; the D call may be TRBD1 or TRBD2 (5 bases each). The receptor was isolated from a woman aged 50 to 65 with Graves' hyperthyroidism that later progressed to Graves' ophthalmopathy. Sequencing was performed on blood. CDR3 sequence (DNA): TGTGCCAGCAGCCAGGGACGGCATCTGGACGAGCAGTACTTC. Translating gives CASSQGRHLDEQYF.